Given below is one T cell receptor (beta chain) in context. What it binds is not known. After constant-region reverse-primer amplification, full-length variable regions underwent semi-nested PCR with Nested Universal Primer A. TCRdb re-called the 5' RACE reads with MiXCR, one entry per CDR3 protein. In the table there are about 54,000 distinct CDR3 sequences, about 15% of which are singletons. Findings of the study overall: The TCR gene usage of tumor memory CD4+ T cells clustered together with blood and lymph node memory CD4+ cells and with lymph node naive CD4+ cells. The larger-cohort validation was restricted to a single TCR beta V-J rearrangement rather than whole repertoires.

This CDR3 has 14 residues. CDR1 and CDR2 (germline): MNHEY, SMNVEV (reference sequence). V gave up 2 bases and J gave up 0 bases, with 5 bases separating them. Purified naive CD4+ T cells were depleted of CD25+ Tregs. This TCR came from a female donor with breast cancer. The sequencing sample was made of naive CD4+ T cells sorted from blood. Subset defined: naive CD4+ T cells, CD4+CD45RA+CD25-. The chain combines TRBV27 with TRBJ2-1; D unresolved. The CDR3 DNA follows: TGTGCCAGCAGTTTAGGATTCTCCTACAATGAGCAGTTCTTC. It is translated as CASSLGFSYNEQFF.